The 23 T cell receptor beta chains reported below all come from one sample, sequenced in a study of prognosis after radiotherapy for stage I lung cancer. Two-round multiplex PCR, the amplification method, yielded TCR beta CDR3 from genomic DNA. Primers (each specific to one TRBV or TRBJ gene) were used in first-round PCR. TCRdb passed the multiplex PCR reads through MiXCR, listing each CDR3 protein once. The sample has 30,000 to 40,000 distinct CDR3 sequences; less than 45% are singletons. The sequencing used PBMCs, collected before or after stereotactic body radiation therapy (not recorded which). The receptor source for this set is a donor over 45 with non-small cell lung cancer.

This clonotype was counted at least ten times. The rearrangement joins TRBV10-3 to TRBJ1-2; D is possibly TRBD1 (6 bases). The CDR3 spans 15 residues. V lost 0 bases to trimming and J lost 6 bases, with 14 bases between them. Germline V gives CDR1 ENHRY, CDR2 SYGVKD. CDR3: CAISESAGAWDGYTF. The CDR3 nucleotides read TGTGCCATCAGTGAGTCGGCAGGGGCTTGGGATGGCTACACCTTC.

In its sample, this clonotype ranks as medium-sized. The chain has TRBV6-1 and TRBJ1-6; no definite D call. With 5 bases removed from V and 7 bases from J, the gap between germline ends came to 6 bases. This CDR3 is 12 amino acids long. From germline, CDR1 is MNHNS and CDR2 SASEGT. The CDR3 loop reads CASSTANSPLHF. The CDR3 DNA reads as TGTGCCAGCAGTACAGCGAATTCACCCCTCCACTTT.

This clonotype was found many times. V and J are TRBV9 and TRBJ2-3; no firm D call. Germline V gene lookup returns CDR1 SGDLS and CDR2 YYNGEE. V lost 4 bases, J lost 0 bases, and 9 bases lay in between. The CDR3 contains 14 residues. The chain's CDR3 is CASSSSPSTDTQYF. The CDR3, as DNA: TGTGCCAGCAGCTCCAGCCCTAGCACAGATACGCAGTATTTT. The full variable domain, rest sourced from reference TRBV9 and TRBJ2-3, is DSGVTQTPKHLITATGQRVTLRCSPRSGDLSVYWYQQSLDQGLQFLIQYYNGEERAKGNILERFSAQQFPDLHSELNLSSLELGDSALYFCASSSSPSTDTQYFGPGTRLTVL.

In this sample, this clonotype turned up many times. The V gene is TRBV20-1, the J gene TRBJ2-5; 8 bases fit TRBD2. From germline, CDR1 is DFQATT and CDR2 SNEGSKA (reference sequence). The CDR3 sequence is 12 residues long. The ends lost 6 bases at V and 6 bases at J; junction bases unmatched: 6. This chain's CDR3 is CSAERERKTQYF. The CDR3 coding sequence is TGCAGTGCGGAGCGGGAGCGAAAGACCCAGTACTTC.

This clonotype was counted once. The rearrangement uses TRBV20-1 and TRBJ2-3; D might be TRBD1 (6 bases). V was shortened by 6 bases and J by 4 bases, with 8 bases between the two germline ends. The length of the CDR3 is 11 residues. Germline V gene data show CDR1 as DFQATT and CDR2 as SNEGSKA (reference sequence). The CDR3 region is CSANRADTQYF. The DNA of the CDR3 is TGCAGTGCGAACAGGGCAGATACGCAGTATTTT.

The CDR3 protein is CATSARGYEQYF. For the CDR3, the DNA is TGTGCCACCAGTGCCCGGGGCTACGAGCAGTACTTC. The chain links TRBV24-1 to TRBJ2-7; D possibly corresponds to TRBD2 (5 bases). Trimming stripped 5 bases from V and 3 bases from J, with 7 bases between. CDR3 length equals 12 residues. Germline loops: CDR1 KGHDR, CDR2 SFDVKD.

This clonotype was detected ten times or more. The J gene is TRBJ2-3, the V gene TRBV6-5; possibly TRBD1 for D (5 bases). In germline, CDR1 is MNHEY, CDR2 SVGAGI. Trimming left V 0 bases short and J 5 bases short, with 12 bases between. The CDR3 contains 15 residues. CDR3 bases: TGTGCCAGCAGTTACTCGTCGGCAGGGCAAGATACGCAGTATTTT. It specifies CASSYSSAGQDTQYF.

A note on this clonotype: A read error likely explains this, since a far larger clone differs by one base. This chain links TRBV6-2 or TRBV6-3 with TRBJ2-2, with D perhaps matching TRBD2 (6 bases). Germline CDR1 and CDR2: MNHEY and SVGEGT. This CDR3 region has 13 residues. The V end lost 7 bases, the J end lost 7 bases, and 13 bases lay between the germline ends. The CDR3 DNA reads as TGTGCCAGCATTGAAGCGGGCATCGGGGAGCTGTTTTTT. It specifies CASIEAGIGELFF.

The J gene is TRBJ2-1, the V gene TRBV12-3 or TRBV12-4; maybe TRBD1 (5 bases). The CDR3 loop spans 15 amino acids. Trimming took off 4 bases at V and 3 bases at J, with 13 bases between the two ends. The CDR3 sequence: CASSWTTYGYNEQFF. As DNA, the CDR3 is TGTGCCAGCAGTTGGACAACCTATGGCTACAATGAGCAGTTCTTC.

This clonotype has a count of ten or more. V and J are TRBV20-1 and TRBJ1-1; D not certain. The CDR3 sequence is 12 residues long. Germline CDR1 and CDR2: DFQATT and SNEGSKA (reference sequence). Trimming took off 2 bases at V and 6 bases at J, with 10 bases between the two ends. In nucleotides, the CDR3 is TGCAGTGCTAGATCCGGGTTCTCTGAAGCTTTCTTT. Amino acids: CSARSGFSEAFF.

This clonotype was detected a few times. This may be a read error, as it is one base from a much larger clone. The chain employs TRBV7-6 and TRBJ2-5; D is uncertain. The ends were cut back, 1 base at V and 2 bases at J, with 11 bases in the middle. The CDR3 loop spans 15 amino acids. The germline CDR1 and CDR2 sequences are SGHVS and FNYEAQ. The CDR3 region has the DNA TGTGCCAGCAGCTTAGATTGGGGATTACAAGAGACCCAGTACTTC. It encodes CASSLDWGLQETQYF.

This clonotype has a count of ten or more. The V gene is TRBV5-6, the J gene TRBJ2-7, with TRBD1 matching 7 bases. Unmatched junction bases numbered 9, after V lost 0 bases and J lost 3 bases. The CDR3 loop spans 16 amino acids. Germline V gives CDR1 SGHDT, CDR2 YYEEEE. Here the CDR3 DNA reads TGTGCCAGCAGCTTGGGGGACGCGAGACAGGGCTACGAGCAGTACTTC. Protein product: CASSLGDARQGYEQYF.

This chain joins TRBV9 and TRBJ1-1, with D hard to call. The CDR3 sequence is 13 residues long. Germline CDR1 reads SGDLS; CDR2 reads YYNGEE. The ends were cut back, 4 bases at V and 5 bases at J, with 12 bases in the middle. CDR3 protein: CASSRTSETEAFF. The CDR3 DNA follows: TGTGCCAGCAGCCGGACCTCAGAGACTGAAGCTTTCTTT.

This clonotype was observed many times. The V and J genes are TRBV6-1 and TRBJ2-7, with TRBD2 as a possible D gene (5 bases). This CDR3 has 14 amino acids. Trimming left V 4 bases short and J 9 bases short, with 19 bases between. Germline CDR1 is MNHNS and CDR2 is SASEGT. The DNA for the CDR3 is TGTGCCAGCAGTGGATTTTCGGACGCGGGCCCGCAGTACTTC. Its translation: CASSGFSDAGPQYF.

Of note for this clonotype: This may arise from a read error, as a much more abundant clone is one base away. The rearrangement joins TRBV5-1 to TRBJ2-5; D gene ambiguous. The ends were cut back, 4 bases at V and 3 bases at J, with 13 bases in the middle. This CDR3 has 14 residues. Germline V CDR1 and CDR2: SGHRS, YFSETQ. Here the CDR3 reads CASSKDAYEETQYF. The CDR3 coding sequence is TGCGCCAGCAGCAAGGATGCGTACGAAGAGACCCAGTACTTC.

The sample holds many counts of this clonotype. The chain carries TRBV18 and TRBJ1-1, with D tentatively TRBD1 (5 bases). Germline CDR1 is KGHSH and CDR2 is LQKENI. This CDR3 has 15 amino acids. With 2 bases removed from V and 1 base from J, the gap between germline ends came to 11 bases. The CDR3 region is CASSPFGGANTEAFF. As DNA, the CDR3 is TGTGCCAGCTCACCATTCGGCGGGGCGAACACTGAAGCTTTCTTT.

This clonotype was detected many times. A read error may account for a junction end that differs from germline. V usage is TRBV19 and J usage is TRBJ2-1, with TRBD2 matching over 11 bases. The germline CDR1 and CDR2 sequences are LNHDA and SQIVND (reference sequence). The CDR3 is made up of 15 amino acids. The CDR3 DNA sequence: TGCGCCAGTAGTGGGGAGACTAGCGGGAAATTGTGGCAGTTCTTC. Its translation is CASSGETSGKLWQFF.

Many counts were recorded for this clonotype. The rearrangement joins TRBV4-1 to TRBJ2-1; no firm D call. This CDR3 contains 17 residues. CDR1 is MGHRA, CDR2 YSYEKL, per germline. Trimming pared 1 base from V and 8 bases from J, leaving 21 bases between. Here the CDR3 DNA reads TGCGCCAGCAGCCAAGGCTTTGGACCCAACGTTTGGTATGAGCAGTTCTTC. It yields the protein CASSQGFGPNVWYEQFF.

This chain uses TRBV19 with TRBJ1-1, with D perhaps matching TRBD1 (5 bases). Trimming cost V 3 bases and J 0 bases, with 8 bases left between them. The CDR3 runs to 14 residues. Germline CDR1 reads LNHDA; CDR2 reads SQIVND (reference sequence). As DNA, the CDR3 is TGTGCCAGTAGTATCGAGGGGCTGAACACTGAAGCTTTCTTT. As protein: CASSIEGLNTEAFF.

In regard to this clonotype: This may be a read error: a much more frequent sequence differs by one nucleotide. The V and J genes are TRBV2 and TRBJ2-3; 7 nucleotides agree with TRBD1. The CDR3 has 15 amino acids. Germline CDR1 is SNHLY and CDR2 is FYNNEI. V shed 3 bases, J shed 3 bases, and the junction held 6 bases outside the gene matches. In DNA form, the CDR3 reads TGTGCCAGCAGTGATCAGGGACAGCTAACAGATACGCAGTATTTT. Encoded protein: CASSDQGQLTDTQYF.

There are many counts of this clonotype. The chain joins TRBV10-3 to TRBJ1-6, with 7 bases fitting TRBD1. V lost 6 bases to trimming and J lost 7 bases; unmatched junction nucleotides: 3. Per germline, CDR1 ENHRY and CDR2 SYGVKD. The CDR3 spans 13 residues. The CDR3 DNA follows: TGTGCCATCAGAACGGGACAGAATTCACCCCTCCACTTT. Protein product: CAIRTGQNSPLHF.

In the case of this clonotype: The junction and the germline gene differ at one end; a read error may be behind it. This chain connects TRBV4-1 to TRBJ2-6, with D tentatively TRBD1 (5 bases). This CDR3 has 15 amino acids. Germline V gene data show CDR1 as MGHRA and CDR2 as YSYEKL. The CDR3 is CASIQGRAWANVLTF. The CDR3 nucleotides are TGCGCCAGCATCCAAGGCAGGGCCTGGGCCAACGTCCTGACTTTC.

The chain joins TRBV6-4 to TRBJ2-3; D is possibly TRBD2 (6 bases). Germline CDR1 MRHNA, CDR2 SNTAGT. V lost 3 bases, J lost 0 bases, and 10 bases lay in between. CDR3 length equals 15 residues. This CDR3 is CASSEYAGSTDTQYF. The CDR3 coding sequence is TGTGCCAGCAGTGAATATGCGGGGAGCACAGATACGCAGTATTTT.